In its sample, the clone carrying this TCR beta chain was seen a few times. Its antigen is unknown. Other DNA sequences from this sample encode an identical CDR3 as well. The V gene lost 1 base and the J gene lost 1 base, with 4 bases spanning the gap. Germline loops: CDR1 SGHVS, CDR2 FQNEAQ. This CDR3 is built from 14 residues. Sequencing targeted expressed TCRB transcripts, as all isolated RNA had been reverse transcribed. The data were produced by immunoSEQ multiplex PCR, yet TCRdb's version contains in-frame clones alone and is incomplete. The repertoire has around 600,000 clones, 12% of them found once; the top ten carry around 0.12%. The sample comes from a study of beta chain features in type 1 diabetes. General study findings and limits: Moderate but significant shortening of TCRB CDR3s was recorded in all four CD4+ subsets from Type 1 diabetes patients. When VDJ junctions were examined, type 1 diabetes patients showed fewer insertions and more deletions. Patients' naive, central memory and regulatory TCRB repertoires appeared more alike than those of healthy donors.

The chain is built from TRBV7-8 and TRBJ2-2; D remains ambiguous. The sequence was obtained from a man aged 30-40 years with type 1 diabetes. Specimen: naive CD4+ T cells from blood. The CDR3 loop reads CASSLEGNTGELFF. CDR3 DNA sequence: TGTGCCAGCAGCTTAGAGGGGAACACCGGGGAGCTGTTTTTT.